This is a list of T cell receptor beta chains from one sample in a study of CD8+ T cells in alopecia areata. Using immunoSEQ multiplex PCR, the repertoire was profiled, and TCRdb retains in-frame clones only, with some absent. The sample shows 220,000 or so clones, roughly 57% of them seen only once. The sequencing used CD4+ T cells sorted from blood, collected at week 0. Receptors originate from a human donor with alopecia areata. CDR3s include the opening cysteine and the closing phenylalanine or tryptophan. D genes are given only for firm matches. Clone size, where shown, is once, few, many, or a class for clones that have expanded.

CDR3nt: TGTGCCTGGAGGAAACCGGGGGCCGGGAAAGGGACCGGGGAGCTGTTTTTT; CDR3aa: CAWRKPGAGKGTGELFF; d_gene: -; abundance: -; j_gene: TRBJ2-2; v_gene: TRBV30
CDR3nt: TGTGCCAGCAGTAAGGGTTGGGGGCAAGGAGAGACCCAGTACTTC; CDR3aa: CASSKGWGQGETQYF; d_gene: -; abundance: -; j_gene: TRBJ2-5; v_gene: TRBV2
CDR3nt: TGTGCCAGCAGTGAAGGAAGGAGGGCGGCCGGGGAGCTGTTTTTT; CDR3aa: CASSEGRRAAGELFF; d_gene: -; abundance: few; j_gene: TRBJ2-2; v_gene: TRBV2
CDR3nt: TGCGCCATCGCCAGGGACTCTGGGGCCAACGTCCTGACTTTC; CDR3aa: CAIARDSGANVLTF; d_gene: -; abundance: -; j_gene: TRBJ2-6; v_gene: TRBV5-1
CDR3nt: TGTGCCAGCAGCCGGACTAGCGGGTCGGGTGAGCAGTACTTC; CDR3aa: CASSRTSGSGEQYF; d_gene: TRBD2; abundance: -; j_gene: TRBJ2-7; v_gene: TRBV11-2
CDR3nt: TGTGCCAGCAGCTCGCAGGGAGCTGAAGCTTTCTTT; CDR3aa: CASSSQGAEAFF; d_gene: -; abundance: -; j_gene: TRBJ1-1; v_gene: TRBV6-6
CDR3nt: TGTGCCAGCTCACCACCGTATCAGGGTGTAGCAGGGGCCAACGTCCTGACTTTC; CDR3aa: CASSPPYQGVAGANVLTF; d_gene: -; abundance: few; j_gene: TRBJ2-6; v_gene: TRBV18
CDR3nt: TGCAGCCCCACTACTTTAGCGGGATTGTACAATGAGCAGTTCTTC; CDR3aa: CSPTTLAGLYNEQFF; d_gene: TRBD2; abundance: few; j_gene: TRBJ2-1; v_gene: TRBV29-1
CDR3nt: TGTGCCAGCAGCTTGTTCACAGGGAACACTGAAGCTTTCTTT; CDR3aa: CASSLFTGNTEAFF; d_gene: -; abundance: -; j_gene: TRBJ1-1; v_gene: TRBV7-9
CDR3nt: TGTGCCAGCAGTGAAGGCGTGTACAATGAGCAGTTCTTC; CDR3aa: CASSEGVYNEQFF; d_gene: -; abundance: -; j_gene: TRBJ2-1; v_gene: TRBV2
CDR3nt: TGTGCCAGCAGTTCCCTCCCCCAAAGTTTTGTCCAGTACTTC; CDR3aa: CASSSLPQSFVQYF; d_gene: -; abundance: few; j_gene: TRBJ2-5; v_gene: TRBV27
CDR3nt: TGCAGCGTTGGGGGGACAGGGGGTTCCAATCAGCCCCAGCATTTT; CDR3aa: CSVGGTGGSNQPQHF; d_gene: TRBD1; abundance: -; j_gene: TRBJ1-5; v_gene: TRBV29-1
CDR3nt: TGTGCCTGGAGACTCTGGGGGATAACCAACTATGGCTACACCTTC; CDR3aa: CAWRLWGITNYGYTF; d_gene: -; abundance: -; j_gene: TRBJ1-2; v_gene: TRBV30
CDR3nt: TGCAGCGTTGAAACGGACATACACCTTAACTATGGCTACACCTTC; CDR3aa: CSVETDIHLNYGYTF; d_gene: -; abundance: -; j_gene: TRBJ1-2; v_gene: TRBV29-1
CDR3nt: TGTGCCCAGAGGGAGAACACTGAAGCTTTCTTT; CDR3aa: CAQRENTEAFF; d_gene: -; abundance: -; j_gene: TRBJ1-1; v_gene: TRBV30
CDR3nt: TGCAGCGTTGGCGCGACTGGAAACACCATATATTTT; CDR3aa: CSVGATGNTIYF; d_gene: -; abundance: few; j_gene: TRBJ1-3; v_gene: TRBV29-1
CDR3nt: TGTGCCAGCAGCCTAGTTCTGGGGTGGAAGACCCAGTACTTC; CDR3aa: CASSLVLGWKTQYF; d_gene: -; abundance: -; j_gene: TRBJ2-5; v_gene: TRBV11-2
CDR3nt: TGTGCCAGCAGCCTGACAGGGAACACTGAAGCTTTCTTT; CDR3aa: CASSLTGNTEAFF; d_gene: -; abundance: many; j_gene: TRBJ1-1; v_gene: TRBV6-1
CDR3nt: TGTGCCAGTAGTATCACAGGGCATAATCAGCCCCAGCATTTT; CDR3aa: CASSITGHNQPQHF; d_gene: -; abundance: few; j_gene: TRBJ1-5; v_gene: TRBV19
CDR3nt: TGTGCCAGCAGCTCCATTGGCTACACCTTC; CDR3aa: CASSSIGYTF; d_gene: -; abundance: few; j_gene: TRBJ1-2; v_gene: TRBV7-2
CDR3nt: TGCGCCAGCAGCCAAGATATCATGGCAACTAATGAAAAACTGTTTTTT; CDR3aa: CASSQDIMATNEKLFF; d_gene: -; abundance: -; j_gene: TRBJ1-4; v_gene: TRBV4-1
CDR3nt: TGTGCCAGCAGTTTATTTCCGCGGGGCCACACAGATACGCAGTATTTT; CDR3aa: CASSLFPRGHTDTQYF; d_gene: -; abundance: -; j_gene: TRBJ2-3; v_gene: TRBV27
CDR3nt: TGCGCCAGCAGCCTGACTAGCGGTGGGCAGTATTTT; CDR3aa: CASSLTSGGQYF; d_gene: TRBD2; abundance: -; j_gene: TRBJ2-3; v_gene: TRBV4-1
CDR3nt: TGCGCCAGCAGCAAGGACAGGGGATCGCTTGATGGCTACACCTTC; CDR3aa: CASSKDRGSLDGYTF; d_gene: TRBD1; abundance: -; j_gene: TRBJ1-2; v_gene: TRBV5-1
CDR3nt: TGTGCCATTAGACAGTCTAATCAGCCCCAGCATTTT; CDR3aa: CAIRQSNQPQHF; d_gene: -; abundance: -; j_gene: TRBJ1-5; v_gene: TRBV6-1
CDR3nt: TGTGCCTGGAGTGCAGGCTACAATGAGCAGTTCTTC; CDR3aa: CAWSAGYNEQFF; d_gene: -; abundance: -; j_gene: TRBJ2-1; v_gene: TRBV30
CDR3nt: TGCGCCAGCAGTGCGGGAGGAGCCCAAGAGACCCAGTACTTC; CDR3aa: CASSAGGAQETQYF; d_gene: TRBD2; abundance: -; j_gene: TRBJ2-5; v_gene: TRBV5-1
CDR3nt: TGCAGCGTTGAAGATTTCGGGACAGGGGCCTACGAGCAGTACTTC; CDR3aa: CSVEDFGTGAYEQYF; d_gene: TRBD1; abundance: -; j_gene: TRBJ2-7; v_gene: TRBV29-1
CDR3nt: TGTGCCAGCAGCCCCGAGGGGGGGGGCACCAAAAACATTCAGTACTTC; CDR3aa: CASSPEGGGTKNIQYF; d_gene: -; abundance: many; j_gene: TRBJ2-4; v_gene: TRBV7-9
CDR3nt: TGTGCCAGCAGTGTGAAGGGCCAGGGGATTCAGTACTTC; CDR3aa: CASSVKGQGIQYF; d_gene: -; abundance: many; j_gene: TRBJ2-4; v_gene: TRBV6-1
CDR3nt: TGTGCCAGCAGACTCACAGGGAGCAGCACAGATACGCAGTATTTT; CDR3aa: CASRLTGSSTDTQYF; d_gene: -; abundance: few; j_gene: TRBJ2-3; v_gene: TRBV2
CDR3nt: TGTGCCAGCAGTTCGAGACTAGCGGGCGTCTACGAGCAGTACTTC; CDR3aa: CASSSRLAGVYEQYF; d_gene: TRBD2; abundance: -; j_gene: TRBJ2-7; v_gene: TRBV6-5
CDR3nt: TGTGCCAGCACCAAAGTCCGACTAGCGGGGTTCGACGAGCAGTACTTC; CDR3aa: CASTKVRLAGFDEQYF; d_gene: TRBD2; abundance: -; j_gene: TRBJ2-7; v_gene: TRBV11-2
CDR3nt: TGTGCCTGGAGTGAGAGGGAGAATCAGCCCCAGCATTTT; CDR3aa: CAWSERENQPQHF; d_gene: -; abundance: -; j_gene: TRBJ1-5; v_gene: TRBV30
CDR3nt: TGCAGCGTTGGAGTGGGGGTGGCCGGGGAGCTGTTTTTT; CDR3aa: CSVGVGVAGELFF; d_gene: -; abundance: -; j_gene: TRBJ2-2; v_gene: TRBV29-1
CDR3nt: TGTGCCAGCAGCTTGGACAGGGGTGGATACAATGAGCAGTTCTTC; CDR3aa: CASSLDRGGYNEQFF; d_gene: TRBD1; abundance: few; j_gene: TRBJ2-1; v_gene: TRBV7-2
CDR3nt: TGTGCCAGCAGTCCGGGACTTCGAACCGGGGAGCTGTTTTTT; CDR3aa: CASSPGLRTGELFF; d_gene: -; abundance: -; j_gene: TRBJ2-2; v_gene: TRBV4-2
CDR3nt: TGTGCCAGCAGTGTCGAGGGCTTGAGCAATCAGCCCCAGCATTTT; CDR3aa: CASSVEGLSNQPQHF; d_gene: -; abundance: few; j_gene: TRBJ1-5; v_gene: TRBV2
CDR3nt: TGTGCCAGCAGCAAGAGGACAGGCTCCAGCGGTGAGCAGTTCTTC; CDR3aa: CASSKRTGSSGEQFF; d_gene: TRBD1; abundance: few; j_gene: TRBJ2-1; v_gene: TRBV11-2
CDR3nt: TGTGCCATCAGTGAGTCATCAGGGGGACTCTATGGCTACACCTTC; CDR3aa: CAISESSGGLYGYTF; d_gene: TRBD1; abundance: -; j_gene: TRBJ1-2; v_gene: TRBV10-3
CDR3nt: TGTGCCAGCAGTGAAGGGAGCTGGAGGGGGCAACCTGATGGCTACACCTTC; CDR3aa: CASSEGSWRGQPDGYTF; d_gene: TRBD1; abundance: -; j_gene: TRBJ1-2; v_gene: TRBV6-1
CDR3nt: TGCAGCGTCGATACGGGACTAGCGGGCTCACATACGCAGTATTTT; CDR3aa: CSVDTGLAGSHTQYF; d_gene: TRBD2; abundance: -; j_gene: TRBJ2-3; v_gene: TRBV29-1
CDR3nt: TGTGCCAGCAGTTTCGGGGGGCCGCCCTACGAGCAGTACTTC; CDR3aa: CASSFGGPPYEQYF; d_gene: -; abundance: -; j_gene: TRBJ2-7; v_gene: TRBV28
CDR3nt: TGTGCCAGCAGTTACCGGAATGAGCAGTTCTTC; CDR3aa: CASSYRNEQFF; d_gene: -; abundance: -; j_gene: TRBJ2-1; v_gene: TRBV6-1
CDR3nt: TGCAGCGTTACCGAGGGGGACAGGGGATACGAGCAGTACTTC; CDR3aa: CSVTEGDRGYEQYF; d_gene: TRBD1; abundance: -; j_gene: TRBJ2-7; v_gene: TRBV29-1
CDR3nt: TGTGCCAGCAGTGTCGCAGGCGGAGGGGCCTACGAGCAGTACTTC; CDR3aa: CASSVAGGGAYEQYF; d_gene: -; abundance: once; j_gene: TRBJ2-7; v_gene: TRBV25-1
CDR3nt: TGTGCCACCCGGACAGGGGAGTCTGAAGCTTTCTTT; CDR3aa: CATRTGESEAFF; d_gene: TRBD1; abundance: few; j_gene: TRBJ1-1; v_gene: TRBV10-3
CDR3nt: TGTGCCAGCAGCCCTTTTACAGGAGCTGGCTACACCTTC; CDR3aa: CASSPFTGAGYTF; d_gene: -; abundance: -; j_gene: TRBJ1-2; v_gene: TRBV7-8
CDR3nt: TGTGCCAGCAGCTCCACTAGCGGGGGGGTCACAGATACGCAGTATTTT; CDR3aa: CASSSTSGGVTDTQYF; d_gene: TRBD2; abundance: -; j_gene: TRBJ2-3; v_gene: TRBV7-3